This passage covers 5 T cell receptor beta chains from one sample sequenced in a study of shared clonotypes between healthy human individuals. Repertoires were generated with immunoSEQ multiplex PCR, while TCRdb's copy carries only in-frame clones and drops some. The repertoire includes around 1.6 million clones, 98% of them detected once, and roughly 0.42% sits in the top ten. The sequenced material came from naive CD4+ T cells sorted from blood. Subset denoted: CD45RA+ positively selected. These receptors originate from a man aged 25-45 years in good health.

The chain has TRBV18 and TRBJ2-7; 11 positions match TRBD1. Germline assignment: CDR1 KGHSH and CDR2 LQKENI. J gave up 6 bases and V 4 bases, and 2 bases lay outside the gene matches. The CDR3 runs 13 residues. CDR3 in amino acids: CASSQGQGVEQYF. The CDR3 coding sequence is TGTGCCAGCTCACAGGGACAGGGGGTCGAGCAGTACTTC. The full variable domain, in which reference TRBV18 and TRBJ2-7 provide the parts outside the CDR3, is NAGVMQNPRHLVRRRGQEARLRCSPMKGHSHVYWYRQLPEEGLKFMVYLQKENIIDESGMPKERFSAEFPKEGPSILRIQQVVRGDSAAYFCASSQGQGVEQYFGPGTRLTVT.

The rearrangement uses TRBV27 and TRBJ2-3, with 8 positions matching TRBD1. The CDR3 is made up of 14 amino acids. Losses at the gene ends were 2 bases for V and 4 bases for J; bases not matched to a gene: 2. CDR1 and CDR2 (germline): MNHEY, SMNVEV (reference sequence). CDR3 nucleotides: TGTGCCAGCAGTTTAAGCAGGGGGCCAGATACGCAGTATTTT. Translating gives CASSLSRGPDTQYF.

The chain uses TRBV10-3 and TRBJ1-5; D gene uncertain. CDR3 length: 15 residues. Per germline, CDR1 ENHRY and CDR2 SYGVKD. Trimming shortened V by 4 bases and J by 5 bases, and 15 bases separated the two germline ends. The DNA of the CDR3 is TGTGCCATCAGTGTCCGGCGGACGCCGGATCAGCCCCAGCATTTT. Encoded protein: CAISVRRTPDQPQHF.

The chain couples TRBV5-4 to TRBJ2-7; D perhaps matches TRBD2 (5 bases). This CDR3 contains 13 residues. Germline assignment: CDR1 SGHNT and CDR2 YYREEE (reference sequence). The V gene lost 4 bases and the J gene lost 4 bases, with 12 bases spanning the gap. The CDR3 reads CASSPRSGYEQYF. The CDR3 DNA sequence: TGTGCCAGCAGCCCCCGCTCGGGATACGAGCAGTACTTC.

The rearrangement joins TRBV14 to TRBJ2-5; D ambiguous. Germline V lookup: CDR1 SGHDN, CDR2 FVKESK. V was cut by 0 bases and J by 2 bases, with 10 bases left in between. The CDR3 extends over 15 amino acids. In DNA form, the CDR3 reads TGTGCCAGCAGCCAAGATTTGGGCAGTCAAGAGACCCAGTACTTC. Amino acid sequence: CASSQDLGSQETQYF.